A selection of T cell receptor beta chains follows, all from one sample in a study of blood T cell repertoires in COVID-19. The protocol was immunoSEQ multiplex PCR, while the TCRdb copy is restricted to in-frame clones and leaves out a portion. Among roughly 390,000 clones, over 75% were seen once, and the ten largest hold around 9.3%. Specimen: peripheral blood. Receptors originate from a woman in her 30s with COVID-19, enrolled during active disease. Each CDR3 is given with its conserved first and last residue. A D gene is named only where the DNA matches it firmly. Clone size is not always given. Where it is, it says once, few, many or a class for expanded clones.

TRBJ2-6 | TRBV5-1 | TRBD1 | - | CASSSPGQGLSWDSGANVLTF | TGCGCCAGCAGCTCTCCGGGACAGGGGCTTAGTTGGGACTCTGGGGCCAACGTCCTGACTTTC
TRBJ1-4 | TRBV3-1/TRBV3-2 | - | - | CASSQGRGGEKLFF | TGTGCCAGCAGCCAAGGCAGGGGTGGTGAAAAACTGTTTTTT
TRBJ2-1 | TRBV28 | - | - | CASGRANYNEQFF | TGTGCCAGCGGGCGGGCCAACTACAATGAGCAGTTCTTC
TRBJ2-7 | TRBV28 | TRBD1 | - | CASSRTGVGYEQYF | TGTGCCAGCAGTCGTACAGGGGTAGGCTACGAGCAGTACTTC
TRBJ1-3 | TRBV6-5 | - | once | CASRRGSGNTIYF | TGTGCCAGCAGGCGAGGTTCTGGAAACACCATATATTTT
TRBJ2-6 | TRBV5-4 | TRBD1 | - | CASSLGDSRLSGANVLTF | TGTGCCAGCAGCTTGGGGGACAGCCGCCTCTCTGGGGCCAACGTCCTGACTTTC
TRBJ1-2 | TRBV4-3 | - | - | CASSQQGFGNYGYTF | TGCGCCAGCAGCCAACAGGGGTTTGGTAACTATGGCTACACCTTC
TRBJ2-3 | TRBV30 | - | - | CAWSGLAGDTQYF | TGTGCCTGGAGTGGTCTAGCAGGCGATACGCAGTATTTT
TRBJ2-7 | TRBV7-2 | TRBD1 | - | CASSRSRDRVGEQYF | TGTGCCAGCAGCCGGTCCCGGGACAGGGTAGGGGAGCAGTACTTC
TRBJ2-7 | TRBV11-2 | - | - | CASSLSPGSGYEQYF | TGTGCCAGCAGCTTATCTCCAGGGTCAGGCTACGAGCAGTACTTC
TRBJ2-2 | TRBV2 | - | once | CASQAGSSGELFF | TGTGCCAGCCAGGCCGGGAGCTCCGGGGAGCTGTTTTTT
TRBJ1-1 | TRBV6-5 | - | - | CASSYSRGMGEAFF | TGTGCCAGCAGTTACTCCCGGGGGATGGGTGAAGCTTTCTTT
TRBJ2-1 | TRBV27 | - | - | CASSLSSFGYNEQFF | TGTGCCAGCAGTTTATCTAGCTTCGGCTACAATGAGCAGTTCTTC
TRBJ2-5 | TRBV5-4 | TRBD1 | - | CASSSRQGDVRETQYF | TGTGCCAGCAGCTCTAGACAGGGGGATGTTCGAGAGACCCAGTACTTC
TRBJ2-1 | TRBV9 | TRBD1 | - | CASSVRQGAKEQFF | TGTGCCAGCAGCGTAAGACAGGGGGCCAAGGAGCAGTTCTTC
TRBJ2-3 | TRBV10-3 | TRBD2 | - | CAITLAGTDTQYF | TGTGCCATCACATTAGCGGGTACAGATACGCAGTATTTT
TRBJ2-3 | TRBV5-1 | TRBD2 | - | CASSFLAGVVDTQYF | TGCGCCAGCAGCTTTCTAGCGGGAGTCGTGGATACGCAGTATTTT
TRBJ1-6 | TRBV27 | TRBD1 | - | CASSRGDRDYSPLHF | TGTGCCAGCTCCCGAGGCGACAGGGACTATTCACCCCTCCACTTT
TRBJ2-3 | TRBV3-1/TRBV3-2 | TRBD1 | few | CASSRVVGQGVWGTDTQYF | TGTGCCAGCAGCCGAGTCGTGGGACAGGGGGTCTGGGGCACAGATACGCAGTATTTT
TRBJ2-7 | TRBV4-1 | - | - | CASSQGTERHEQYF | TGCGCCAGCAGCCAAGGGACAGAGCGCCACGAGCAGTACTTC
TRBJ2-4 | TRBV6-1 | TRBD2 | - | CASSEVVTSGKNIQYF | TGTGCCAGCAGTGAAGTGGTGACTAGCGGAAAAAACATTCAGTACTTC
TRBJ1-1 | TRBV28 | TRBD1 | once | CASSPPSLQGGAFF | TGTGCCAGCAGTCCCCCTAGCCTTCAGGGGGGAGCTTTCTTT
TRBJ1-2 | TRBV27 | - | - | CASSFNEAASFYGYTF | TGTGCCAGCAGTTTCAACGAGGCAGCCTCCTTCTATGGCTACACCTTC
TRBJ1-2 | TRBV28 | - | - | CASSLAEISQSGYTF | TGTGCCAGCAGTTTGGCGGAGATTAGCCAAAGTGGCTACACCTTC
TRBJ1-2 | TRBV27 | - | - | CASSLSGQRGTLFGYTF | TGTGCCAGCAGTTTATCGGGTCAGAGGGGGACACTTTTTGGCTACACCTTC
TRBJ2-7 | TRBV10-3 | TRBD1 | - | CAISGTGYEQYF | TGTGCCATCAGTGGGACAGGCTACGAGCAGTACTTC
TRBJ2-1 | TRBV11-2 | TRBD1 | - | CASSLGRDRWPEQFF | TGTGCCAGCAGCTTAGGTCGGGACAGGTGGCCTGAGCAGTTCTTC
TRBJ1-5 | TRBV19 | - | - | CASSKTRDRNQPQHF | TGTGCCAGCTCTAAAACCCGGGATCGCAATCAGCCCCAGCATTTT
TRBJ2-1 | TRBV30 | - | - | CAWSSLSTGEQFF | TGTGCCTGGAGTTCCCTCAGTACGGGAGAGCAGTTCTTC
TRBJ2-7 | TRBV19 | TRBD2 | - | CASRKREGSYEQYF | TGTGCCAGTAGAAAGCGGGAGGGATCCTACGAGCAGTACTTC